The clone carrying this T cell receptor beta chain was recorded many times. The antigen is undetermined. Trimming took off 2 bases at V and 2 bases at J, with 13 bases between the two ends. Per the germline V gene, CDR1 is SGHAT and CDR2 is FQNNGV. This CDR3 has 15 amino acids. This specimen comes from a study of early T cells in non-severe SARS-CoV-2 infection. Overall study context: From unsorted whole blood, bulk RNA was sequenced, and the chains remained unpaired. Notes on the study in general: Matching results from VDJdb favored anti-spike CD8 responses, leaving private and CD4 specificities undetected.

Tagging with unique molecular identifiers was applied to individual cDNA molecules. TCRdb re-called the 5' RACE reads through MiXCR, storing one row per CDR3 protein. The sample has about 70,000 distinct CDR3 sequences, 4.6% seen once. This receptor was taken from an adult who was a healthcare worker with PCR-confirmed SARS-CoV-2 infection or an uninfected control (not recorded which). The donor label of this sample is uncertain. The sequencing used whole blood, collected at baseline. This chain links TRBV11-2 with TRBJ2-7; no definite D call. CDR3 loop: CASSLSTSATYEQYF. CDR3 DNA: TGTGCCAGCAGCTTAAGTACAAGCGCAACCTACGAGCAGTACTTC.